Following are 27 T cell receptor beta chains from one sample sequenced in a study of T cell changes during pregnancy in multiple sclerosis. Measured with immunoSEQ multiplex PCR; TCRdb has only the in-frame clones, and not every one. The sample has over 55,000 clones; around 93% are singletons. The source material was peripheral blood, sampled in the first trimester of pregnancy. The receptors come from a female donor with multiple sclerosis, enrolled in a pregnancy study.

CDR3 sequence: CASTLEHYEQYF. CDR3 DNA sequence: TGTGCCAGCACCCTGGAGCACTACGAGCAGTACTTC. The chain recombines TRBV7-2 with TRBJ2-7; D unclear. Looked up from germline, CDR1 is SGHTA and CDR2 is FQGNSA. Trimming pared 7 bases from V and 3 bases from J, leaving 10 bases between. The CDR3 totals 12 residues.

The V gene is TRBV19, the J gene TRBJ1-2; no firm D call. V was pared by 6 bases and J by 1 base, with 15 bases between. The germline gives CDR1 LNHDA, CDR2 SQIVND (reference sequence). The CDR3 has 15 amino acids. In nucleotides, the CDR3 is TGTGCCAGTAGAGAGGGATCGACGGATAACTATGGCTACACCTTC. Protein product: CASREGSTDNYGYTF.

This chain links TRBV9 with TRBJ2-1; TRBD1 aligns across 8 bases. The CDR3 runs 16 residues. The junction had 10 bases not matched to a gene; V was cut back by 3 bases and J by 5 bases. Germline values: CDR1 SGDLS, CDR2 YYNGEE. The CDR3 DNA reads TGTGCCAGCAGCGCAGACCCCAGGGGGCCCGACAATGAGCAGTTCTTC. This encodes CASSADPRGPDNEQFF.

V gene TRBV16 combines with J gene TRBJ1-2; D unresolved. V was clipped by 4 bases and J by 4 bases, with 7 bases between them. There are 12 residues in the CDR3. Germline assignment: CDR1 KGHSY and CDR2 FQNENV. The CDR3 here is CASSLLAYGYTF. The CDR3 DNA follows: TGTGCCAGCAGCCTGCTGGCCTATGGCTACACCTTC.

The chain joins TRBV7-9 to TRBJ2-1; weak D call: TRBD2 (5 bases). CDR3 length equals 13 residues. CDR1 SEHNR and CDR2 FQNEAQ come from the germline V gene (reference sequence). Trimming removed 5 bases at V and 8 bases at J, with 13 bases between. The CDR3 loop reads CASSVLGVDEQFF. Written as DNA, the CDR3 is TGTGCCAGCAGCGTACTAGGAGTCGATGAGCAGTTCTTC.

The gene calls are TRBV28 and TRBJ2-6; 11 bases map to TRBD1. Looked up from germline, CDR1 is MDHEN and CDR2 is SYDVKM. V trimming: 2 bases; J trimming: 4 bases; junction bases outside the gene matches: 7. The CDR3 has 18 amino acids. CDR3 sequence: CASSLRDRGRVGANVLTF. The DNA for the CDR3 is TGTGCCAGCAGTTTAAGGGACAGGGGGAGAGTAGGGGCCAACGTCCTGACTTTC.

This chain uses TRBV5-6 with TRBJ2-1; 9 nucleotides agree with TRBD2. The germline gives CDR1 SGHDT, CDR2 YYEEEE. The V segment lost 3 bases and the J segment 4 bases; nucleotides outside the gene matches: 8. The CDR3 spans 16 residues. CDR3 loop: CASSYFPSGIYNEQFF. The CDR3 bases are TGTGCCAGCAGCTACTTCCCTAGCGGGATTTACAATGAGCAGTTCTTC.

J is TRBJ1-2 and V is TRBV28, with D perhaps TRBD1 (6 bases). CDR3 length: 15 amino acids. Germline V gives CDR1 MDHEN, CDR2 SYDVKM. Trimming took off 6 bases at V and 7 bases at J, with 21 bases between the two ends. The CDR3 nucleotides are TGTGCCAGCAGGCCAACAGGGAGCAAGGCTGGTGGCTACACCTTC. It translates to CASRPTGSKAGGYTF.

The chain is built from TRBV28 and TRBJ1-3, with 7 bases lining up with TRBD1. V gave up 6 bases and J gave up 3 bases; unmatched junction bases: 11. This CDR3 comprises 16 residues. CDR1 and CDR2 (germline): MDHEN, SYDVKM. CDR3 protein: CASSQIKGASGNTIYF. The CDR3 bases are TGTGCCAGCAGCCAAATTAAGGGGGCAAGTGGAAACACCATATATTTT.

The table lists this clone with a few counts. The genes are TRBV13 and TRBJ2-7; 9 bases are shared with TRBD1. Per germline, CDR1 PRHDT and CDR2 FYEKMQ (reference sequence). The CDR3 loop spans 14 amino acids. V was pared by 5 bases and J by 3 bases, with 5 bases of the junction left unmatched. The CDR3 here is CASSSRDRVYEQYF. The CDR3 region has the DNA TGTGCCAGCAGCAGCCGGGACAGGGTCTACGAGCAGTACTTC.

The V and J genes are TRBV4-3 and TRBJ2-6; D is unclear. Germline V gene lookup returns CDR1 LGHNA and CDR2 YSLEER. This CDR3 is built from 16 residues. V lost 0 bases and J 0 bases, leaving 6 bases between the germline ends. In nucleotides, the CDR3 is TGCGCCAGCAGCCAAGATCTGAGCTCTGGGGCCAACGTCCTGACTTTC. It yields the protein CASSQDLSSGANVLTF.

The V gene is TRBV14, the J gene TRBJ2-7; TRBD1 matches at 10 bases. V lost 1 base, J lost 6 bases, and 9 bases stayed unmatched. The germline gives CDR1 SGHDN, CDR2 FVKESK. This CDR3 spans 16 amino acids. The CDR3 sequence is CASSQVPGQGYGEQYF. The CDR3 DNA reads as TGTGCCAGCAGCCAAGTTCCGGGACAGGGGTATGGCGAGCAGTACTTC.

The V call is TRBV29-1, the J call TRBJ1-2; TRBD1 aligns across 9 bases. This CDR3 is built from 13 residues. V trimming: 3 bases; J trimming: 7 bases; junction bases outside the gene matches: 6. Germline CDR1 SQVTM, CDR2 ANQGSEA. DNA of the CDR3: TGCAGCGTTGATTCGGGACAGGGCGTTGGCTACACCTTC. This sequence encodes CSVDSGQGVGYTF.

This clone was counted a single time. In DNA form, the CDR3 reads TGTGCCAGCAGTTTAGGGACAGGGGGCGAGCAGTACTTC. Amino acid sequence: CASSLGTGGEQYF. This chain joins TRBV27 and TRBJ2-7; 11 bases agree with TRBD1. Germline loops: CDR1 MNHEY, CDR2 SMNVEV (reference sequence). With V trimmed by 2 bases and J by 6 bases, 0 bases remained unmatched. The CDR3 extends over 13 amino acids.

V is TRBV5-1 and J is TRBJ2-7; possible D gene TRBD2, 5 bases. V shed 2 bases and J shed 3 bases, with 15 bases lying between them. Germline lookup yields CDR1 SGHRS and CDR2 YFSETQ. The CDR3 is 15 residues long. The CDR3 coding sequence is TGCGCCAGCAGCTTTCTTACCCCGGGAAACTACGAGCAGTACTTC. Its translation is CASSFLTPGNYEQYF.

The CDR3 loop is CASSPLTGLSNQPQHF. In DNA, the CDR3 is TGTGCCAGCAGTCCCTTGACAGGGTTGAGCAATCAGCCCCAGCATTTT. This rearrangement joins TRBV28 to TRBJ1-5, with TRBD1 matching over 7 bases. V lost 5 bases, J lost 1 base, and 8 bases stayed unmatched. CDR1 is MDHEN and CDR2 is SYDVKM in the germline V gene. This CDR3 region has 16 residues.

V is TRBV19 and J is TRBJ1-3; 9 bases line up with TRBD1. Trimming at V came to 5 bases and at J to 4 bases, leaving 12 bases not matched to a gene. Germline CDR1 LNHDA, CDR2 SQIVND (reference sequence). The CDR3 consists of 17 residues. The CDR3 is CASSPLNRGHGGNTIYF. DNA for the CDR3: TGTGCCAGTAGTCCTCTTAACAGGGGGCATGGGGGAAACACCATATATTTT.

This clone has a handful of counts. The chain couples TRBV18 to TRBJ1-3; 7 bases are a match to TRBD1. Trimming at V came to 6 bases and at J to 2 bases, leaving 4 bases not matched to a gene. Germline V gene lookup returns CDR1 KGHSH and CDR2 LQKENI. The CDR3 consists of 14 residues. The CDR3, as DNA: TGTGCCAGCTCCCCGGGGACAGCTGGAAACACCATATATTTT. Its protein product is CASSPGTAGNTIYF.

The chain is built from TRBV4-3 and TRBJ1-3, with 10 bases aligning to TRBD1. V was clipped by 4 bases and J by 0 bases; unmatched bases: 3. CDR1 and CDR2 (germline): LGHNA, YSLEER. The CDR3 runs to 16 residues. Written as DNA, the CDR3 is TGCGCCAGCAGCCCCGGGACAGGGGTCTCTGGAAACACCATATATTTT. Its protein product is CASSPGTGVSGNTIYF.

The rearrangement links TRBV29-1 to TRBJ1-1; D unresolved. Trimming pared 7 bases from V and 7 bases from J, leaving 13 bases between. Germline CDR1 reads SQVTM; CDR2 reads ANQGSEA. There are 11 residues in the CDR3. The CDR3 DNA is TGCAGCGCGCAGCGGGAAAGTGAAGCTTTCTTT. This codes for CSAQRESEAFF. Based on the CDR3 plus reference TRBV29-1 and TRBJ1-1, the full variable domain is SAVISQKPSRDICQRGTSLTIQCQVDSQVTMMFWYRQQPGQSLTLIATANQGSEATYESGFVIDKFPISRPNLTFSTLTVSNMSPEDSSIYLCSAQRESEAFFGQGTRLTVV.

This clone came up once. At one end the junction does not follow the germline gene, possibly because of a read error. CDR3 nucleotide sequence: TGCGCCAGCAGCCCGAATGGTAGGAGAAATGGAAAACTGTTTTTT. It translates to CASSPNGRRNGKLFF. The chain couples TRBV4-3 to TRBJ1-4, with D unresolved. The CDR3 consists of 15 residues. Germline V lookup: CDR1 LGHNA, CDR2 YSLEER.

This clone has only one observation. The V and J genes are TRBV5-6 and TRBJ2-7, with 8 bases fitting TRBD2. Germline-derived CDR1 and CDR2 are SGHDT and YYEEEE. The trim removed 1 base at V and 4 bases at J, leaving 1 base unmatched. The CDR3 runs to 13 residues. The CDR3 protein is CASSLTSGYEQYF. The CDR3 nucleotides read TGTGCCAGCAGCTTGACTAGCGGTTACGAGCAGTACTTC. The complete variable domain, with remaining parts taken from reference TRBV5-6 and TRBJ2-7, reads DAGVTQSPTHLIKTRGQQVTLRCSPKSGHDTVSWYQQALGQGPQFIFQYYEEEERQRGNFPDRFSGHQFPNYSSELNVNALLLGDSALYLCASSLTSGYEQYFGPGTRLTVT.

V usage is TRBV11-2 and J usage is TRBJ2-3; 9 bases match TRBD2. Per the germline V gene, CDR1 is SGHAT and CDR2 is FQNNGV. V was clipped by 0 bases and J by 0 bases; unmatched bases: 10. The CDR3 has 19 residues. The CDR3 protein is CASSLEVTSGHYSTDTQYF. The CDR3 DNA reads as TGTGCCAGCAGCTTAGAAGTGACTAGCGGACATTATAGCACAGATACGCAGTATTTT.

The V call is TRBV7-9, the J call TRBJ2-7, with D tentatively TRBD2 (5 bases). V lost 1 base and J lost 3, with 13 bases in between. The CDR3 runs 15 residues. Germline assignment: CDR1 SEHNR and CDR2 FQNEAQ (reference sequence). In DNA, the CDR3 is TGTGCCAGCAGCTTAGGCGGGCGATCCGTCTACGAGCAGTACTTC. As protein: CASSLGGRSVYEQYF.

This clone has just one count. The chain recombines TRBV5-8 with TRBJ1-1; 11 positions agree with TRBD1. Germline CDR1 is SGHTS and CDR2 is YDEGEE. CDR3 length: 13 residues. V lost 4 bases and J lost 10; bases outside the gene matches: 6. CDR3 nucleotides: TGTGCCAGCAGCCTGGACAGGGGGCGAGGAGCTTTCTTT. It specifies CASSLDRGRGAFF.

This sequence joins TRBV7-2 and TRBJ2-7; weak D call: TRBD1 (6 bases). This CDR3 contains 14 residues. With 6 bases removed from V and 5 bases from J, the gap between germline ends came to 17 bases. Germline-derived CDR1 and CDR2 are SGHTA and FQGNSA. This CDR3 is CASRLATGFDEQYF. CDR3 sequence (DNA): TGTGCCAGCAGGCTAGCCACAGGGTTCGACGAGCAGTACTTC.

V usage is TRBV18 and J usage is TRBJ1-4, with D unclear. The CDR3 has 15 amino acids. Trimming cost V 5 bases and J 4 bases, with 14 bases left between them. CDR1 and CDR2 from the germline V gene are KGHSH and LQKENI. CDR3 sequence reads: CASSAVGLSNEKLFF. The CDR3, as DNA: TGTGCCAGCTCAGCCGTAGGACTGAGTAATGAAAAACTGTTTTTT. The whole variable domain, filled in from reference TRBV18 and TRBJ1-4, reads NAGVMQNPRHLVRRRGQEARLRCSPMKGHSHVYWYRQLPEEGLKFMVYLQKENIIDESGMPKERFSAEFPKEGPSILRIQQVVRGDSAAYFCASSAVGLSNEKLFFGSGTQLSVL.